This T cell receptor (beta chain) derives from a study of quantifying T cell responses using KT2 cells. For the study at large: cDNA was made from DNase-treated RNA using alpha and beta constant primers. The second PCR ran as a qPCR until a predetermined fluorescence threshold was reached.

An oligo carrying a UMI was ligated to the cDNA 3' end. The first PCR ran 3 to 5 cycles with an equimolar RC1.1 and RC1.2 beta primer mix. In TCRdb, the UMI-ligation and nested PCR reads were re-called with MiXCR into one record per CDR3 protein. The table records about 33,000 distinct CDR3 sequences, 10% to 13% of them present only once. The V and J ends lost 0 bases and 5 bases respectively, with 17 bases between them. CDR1 MNHEY and CDR2 SMNVEV come from the germline V gene (reference sequence). The CDR3 is 18 residues long. Sequencing was carried out using PBMCs spiked with cells of the T cell clone KT2. The clonotype comes from a human donor. The chain is built from TRBV27 and TRBJ1-6; D gene unclear. The CDR3 sequence: CASSLSPTGEAHNSPLHF. As DNA, the CDR3 is TGTGCCAGCAGTTTATCCCCAACCGGGGAGGCCCATAATTCACCCCTCCACTTT.